This T cell receptor (beta chain) originates from a study of blood T cell repertoires in COVID-19. The V gene's germline CDR1 is SGHAT and CDR2 FQNNGV. The V and J ends lost 4 bases and 8 bases respectively, with 11 bases between them. The CDR3 contains 12 residues. This clone was seen a handful of times. A Seattle source enrolled patients during active infection and followed them longitudinally. Original handling: Reference gene primer amplification gave estimated nucleated cell counts. Sequencing was performed with immunoSEQ multiplex PCR; in TCRdb, only in-frame clones are kept and a portion is missing. Clonal size and the V and J genes are those of that table, whereas D and trimming came from the DNA. Of 150,000 or so clones in the sample, about 85% are singletons; the top ten hold approximately 0.63%.

Material: peripheral blood. The origin of this receptor is a man in his 60s with COVID-19, enrolled during active disease. The rearrangement joins TRBV11-2 to TRBJ1-2, with a weak D call TRBD1 (5 bases). The CDR3 DNA reads as TGTGCCAGCAGCTCTCAGGGATTGGGCTACACCTTC. Encoded protein: CASSSQGLGYTF. The whole variable domain, remainder taken from reference TRBV11-2 and TRBJ1-2, is EAGVAQSPRYKIIEKRQSVAFWCNPISGHATLYWYQQILGQGPKLLIQFQNNGVVDDSQLPKDRFSAERLKGVDSTLKIQPAKLEDSAVYLCASSSQGLGYTFGSGTRLTVV.